This TCR beta chain was recorded in a study of blood T cell repertoires in COVID-19. Participants were aged about 18 to 90 years, lived in 24 US areas, and enrolled virtually. V shed 5 bases and J 7 bases; nucleotides not matched to a gene: 11. CDR1 and CDR2 from the germline V gene are SQVTM and ANQGSEA. This CDR3 has 13 residues. Sequenced by immunoSEQ multiplex PCR; TCRdb stores in-frame clones only, minus some. This repertoire shows 150,000 to 200,000 clones, approximately 80% found once; its top ten account for about an eighth. This sequence originates from a woman in her sixties or seventies who had recovered from COVID-19. Material for sequencing was PBMCs or T cells enriched from blood (not recorded which). This chain joins TRBV29-1 and TRBJ2-7, with 7 nucleotides matching TRBD1. The DNA for the CDR3 is TGCAGCGTTCATATCGACAGGGCATTGGAGCAGTACTTC. Its translation: CSVHIDRALEQYF.